This T cell receptor (beta chain) stems from a study of control samples from healthy donors and cancer patients. V gave up 3 bases and J gave up 0 bases, with 11 bases separating them. CDR1 is MDHEN and CDR2 is SYDVKM in the germline V gene. The CDR3 is made up of 15 amino acids. Clones were read by immunoSEQ multiplex PCR, and TCRdb kept only the in-frame ones, dropping some. The data hold 100,000 to 150,000 clones, with about 88% observed a single time. The sequence came from a man between 18 and 29 years old in good health. The sample was blood. V and J are TRBV28 and TRBJ1-1; D is ambiguous. The CDR3 is CASSLLRTLNTEAFF. The DNA of the CDR3 is TGTGCCAGCAGTTTGTTGCGTACCTTGAACACTGAAGCTTTCTTT.